The 22 T cell receptor beta chains below all came from one sample that was sequenced in a study of T cells in women clearing cervical HPV infection. The repertoire was sequenced with immunoSEQ multiplex PCR; TCRdb's copy has only in-frame clones and lacks some. This sample contains some 39,000 clones. Material for sequencing was blood buffy coat. The receptors were gathered from a woman aged 18 to 75 with a cervical HPV16 infection that either progressed to CIN3+ or cleared (not recorded which).

As for this clone: Read data end 3 residues before the CDR3 end; the end is taken from the germline J gene. Other DNA sequences of this sample code for an identical CDR3. The chain uses TRBV2 and TRBJ2-7; the match to TRBD2 covers 9 bases. V lost 3 bases to trimming and J lost 4 bases; unmatched junction nucleotides: 7. Germline CDR1 is SNHLY and CDR2 is FYNNEI. This CDR3 is built from 15 residues. CDR3 protein: CASSEGLANRYEQYF. CDR3 bases read: TGTGCCAGCAGTGAGGGACTAGCAAATCGGTACGAG.

For this clone: The CDR3 end is not reached by the read, which stops 3 residues before it; the germline J gene fills it in. The chain combines TRBV6-1 with TRBJ2-5, with 13 bases aligning to TRBD2. With 3 bases clipped from V and 4 bases from J, the junction kept 2 bases outside the gene matches. The CDR3 runs 15 residues. Germline V gene sequence: CDR1 MNHNS, CDR2 SASEGT. The sequenced part of the CDR3 DNA is TGTGCCAGCAGTGACACTAGCGGGGGGGCAGAGACC. Its translation is CASSDTSGGAET. The whole CDR3 is CASSDTSGGAETQYF.

Comment on this clone: The read is 3 residues too short to cover the CDR3 end, so that end is filled in from the germline J gene. The V gene is TRBV6-2 or TRBV6-3, the J gene TRBJ2-1; 8 nucleotides line up with TRBD2. V lost 6 bases to trimming and J lost 4 bases; unmatched junction nucleotides: 8. This CDR3 is 15 amino acids long. The germline V gene has CDR1 MNHEY and CDR2 SVGEGT. The CDR3 reads CASSAGGLAYNEQFF. The sequenced CDR3 bases are TGTGCCAGCAGCGCCGGCGGACTAGCTTACAATGAG.

As concerns this clone: The CDR3 end falls 3 residues outside the read, so it is completed with the germline J gene. The chain joins TRBV7-9 to TRBJ2-2; 7 bases fit TRBD1. CDR1 and CDR2 from the germline V gene are SEHNR and FQNEAQ (reference sequence). This CDR3 has 14 amino acids. CDR3 protein: CASSIRQGNEKLFF. The CDR3 bases that were read are TGTGCCAGCAGCATTCGACAGGGCAATGAAAAG.

On this clone: The read ends 3 residues shy of where the CDR3 ends; the end is completed using the germline J gene. The chain combines TRBV7-8 with TRBJ2-2; 8 positions match TRBD1. Germline V gene data show CDR1 as SGHVS and CDR2 as FQNEAQ. This CDR3 spans 15 amino acids. With 6 bases clipped from V and 2 bases from J, the junction kept 5 bases outside the gene matches. The sequenced CDR3 bases are TGTGCCAGCAGTAGTGACAGGGGTAACACCGGGGAG. This codes for CASSSDRGNTGE. The full CDR3 reads CASSSDRGNTGELFF.

In the case of this clone: The CDR3 end lies 3 residues beyond the end of the read and is filled in from the germline J gene. The J gene is TRBJ2-5, the V gene TRBV7-7; TRBD2 aligns across 9 bases. The CDR3 is 14 amino acids. The germline gives CDR1 SSHAT, CDR2 FNYEAQ (reference sequence). Trimming cost V 5 bases and J 6 bases; bases outside gene matches: 7. The CDR3 loop is CASSPGGGAKTQYF. The part of the CDR3 DNA that was read is TGTGCCAGCAGCCCCGGCGGGGGGGCCAAGACC.

Regarding this clone: The read falls 3 residues short of the CDR3 end, and the missing part is taken from the germline J gene. The chain links TRBV9 to TRBJ2-3, with D possibly TRBD1 on 5 matching bases. Germline lookup yields CDR1 SGDLS and CDR2 YYNGEE. The CDR3 is made up of 15 amino acids. With 1 base removed from V and 2 bases from J, the gap between germline ends came to 11 bases. CDR3 DNA, as far as it was read: TGTGCCAGCAGCGTAAGGGGCAGTAACACAGATACG. Protein product: CASSVRGSNTDT. The whole CDR3 protein is CASSVRGSNTDTQYF.

A word on this clone: The CDR3 goes on 3 residues after the read ends, and that part is filled in from the germline J gene. The genes are TRBV6-2 or TRBV6-3 and TRBJ2-4; 7 positions match TRBD2. CDR3 length: 16 residues. The germline CDR1 and CDR2 sequences are MNHEY and SVGEGT. CDR3 residues: CASSYAGRAANYGQYF. The sequenced CDR3 bases are TGTGCCAGCAGTTACGCGGGGAGGGCCGCTAACTATGGT.

Details on this clone: Read coverage stops 3 residues before the CDR3 terminus; the germline J gene supplies the remainder. V gene TRBV7-8 combines with J gene TRBJ2-1; TRBD1 matches at 7 bases. V lost 5 bases to trimming and J lost 3 bases; unmatched junction nucleotides: 4. CDR1 SGHVS and CDR2 FQNEAQ come from the germline V gene. The CDR3 runs to 14 residues. This chain's CDR3 is CASSARQGYNEQFF. The CDR3 DNA, read in part, is TGTGCCAGCAGCGCAAGACAGGGCTACAATGAG. The full variable domain, with the rest looked up from reference TRBV7-8 and TRBJ2-1, is GAGVSQSPRYKVAKRGQDVALRCDPISGHVSLFWYQQALGQGPEFLTYFQNEAQLDKSGLPSDRFFAERPEGSVSTLKIQRTQQEDSAVYLCASSARQGYNEQFFGPGTRLTVL.

About this clone: The read terminates 3 residues ahead of where the CDR3 ends, so the germline J gene completes it. This chain connects TRBV2 to TRBJ1-5, with D maybe TRBD1 (6 bases). CDR1 is SNHLY and CDR2 is FYNNEI in the germline V gene. The CDR3 runs 15 residues. Between the trimmed V and J ends, which lost 5 bases and 0 bases, there was a span of 11 bases. Partial CDR3 DNA: TGTGCCAGCAGTTCCCAGGGGAATAGCAATCAGCCC. As protein: CASSSQGNSNQP. The full CDR3 protein reads CASSSQGNSNQPQHF.

A word on this clone: The read ends 3 residues before the CDR3 terminus; that terminus is restored from the germline J gene. The chain recombines TRBV5-5 with TRBJ2-3; 7 nucleotides agree with TRBD1. CDR3 length equals 14 residues. Germline V gene data show CDR1 as SGHKS and CDR2 as YYEKEE (reference sequence). The CDR3 bases that were read are TGTGCCAGCAGCCCGTGGCAGGGGGATCAGCCG. Translating it yields CASSPWQGDQP. The whole CDR3 sequence is CASSPWQGDQPQYF.

For this clone: The sequenced fragment ends 3 residues before the CDR3 boundary, so the rest is inferred from the germline J gene. The chain combines TRBV6-1 with TRBJ1-1; D ambiguous. The CDR3 runs 15 residues. Germline values: CDR1 MNHNS, CDR2 SASEGT. V was shortened by 4 bases and J by 0 bases, with 12 bases between the two germline ends. The CDR3: CASSGQRALNTEAFF. The DNA read from the CDR3 is TGTGCCAGCAGTGGCCAGAGGGCTCTGAACACTGAA.

A note on this clone: The read stops 3 residues short of the end of the CDR3; the missing end is completed from the germline J gene. The V call is TRBV18, the J call TRBJ2-7; 9 bases map to TRBD1. Germline trimming cut 2 bases from V and 3 bases from J; bases unmatched to any gene: 2. Germline V gene lookup returns CDR1 KGHSH and CDR2 LQKENI. The CDR3 consists of 14 residues. The sequenced CDR3 bases are TGTGCCAGCTCACCAGGGACAGGGAGCTACGAG. Translating gives CASSPGTGSYE. The whole CDR3 protein is CASSPGTGSYEQYF.

This clone is labeled medium-sized based on frequency. The sequence runs out 3 residues before the end of the CDR3; the remainder is reconstructed from the germline J gene. The chain is built from TRBV6-4 and TRBJ2-2; D is possibly TRBD2 (5 bases). V shed 4 bases and J shed 3 bases, with 9 bases lying between them. The CDR3 spans 14 residues. CDR1 and CDR2 from the germline V gene are MRHNA and SNTAGT. The CDR3 bases that were read are TGTGCCAGCAGTGTCGGGCGGGACACCGGGGAG. Its translation: CASSVGRDTGE. The full CDR3 is CASSVGRDTGELFF.

About this clone: The observed sequence ends 3 residues before the CDR3 terminus, with the missing tail filled in from the germline J gene. The J gene is TRBJ2-1, the V gene TRBV12-3 or TRBV12-4; a possible D gene is TRBD2 (5 bases). This CDR3 has 15 amino acids. The V gene lost 3 bases and the J gene lost 6 bases, with 15 bases spanning the gap. The CDR3 DNA, read in part, is TGTGCCAGCAGTTTTGGCCGGGGTGAGGGCAATGAG. The encoded protein is CASSFGRGEGNE. The full CDR3 protein is CASSFGRGEGNEQFF.

Points on this clone: The read is 3 residues too short to cover the CDR3 end, so that end is filled in from the germline J gene. The chain links TRBV19 to TRBJ1-2; no definite D call. The CDR3 spans 12 residues. Germline assignment: CDR1 LNHDA and CDR2 SQIVND (reference sequence). Incomplete CDR3 DNA: TGTGCCAGAGCTATAAGCACAGATACC. As protein: CARAISTDT. The entire CDR3 sequence reads CARAISTDTYTF.

On this clone itself: Read sequence stops 3 residues before the CDR3 end, and the germline J gene provides the missing end. V usage is TRBV12-3 or TRBV12-4 and J usage is TRBJ2-7, with 8 bases identical to TRBD1. V shed 2 bases, J shed 4 bases, and the junction held 1 base outside the gene matches. The CDR3 is made up of 13 amino acids. Here the CDR3 reads CASSLWDRYEQYF. The CDR3 bases that were read are TGTGCCAGCAGTTTATGGGACAGGTACGAG.

About this clone itself: The sequence runs out 3 residues before the end of the CDR3; the remainder is reconstructed from the germline J gene. The chain uses TRBV2 and TRBJ1-2; possible D gene TRBD1, 5 bases. Germline assignment: CDR1 SNHLY and CDR2 FYNNEI. The CDR3 has 12 amino acids. The chain's CDR3 is CASSGTFNDYTF. The covered CDR3 bases are TGTGCCAGCTCAGGGACTTTCAACGAC.

A note on this clone: The read ends 3 residues before the CDR3 terminus; that terminus is restored from the germline J gene. The chain uses TRBV5-1 and TRBJ2-3; 7 bases match TRBD1. J gave up 1 base and V 2 bases, and 7 bases lay outside the gene matches. The CDR3 loop spans 16 amino acids. Germline CDR1 reads SGHRS; CDR2 reads YFSETQ. The CDR3 is CASSLTTGLGTDTQYF. The DNA read from the CDR3 is TGCGCCAGCAGCTTAACGACAGGGCTTGGCACAGATACG. The full variable domain, in which reference TRBV5-1 and TRBJ2-3 provide the parts outside the CDR3, is KAGVTQTPRYLIKTRGQQVTLSCSPISGHRSVSWYQQTPGQGLQFLFEYFSETQRNKGNFPGRFSGRQFSNSRSEMNVSTLELGDSALYLCASSLTTGLGTDTQYFGPGTRLTVL.

Worth noting for this clone: The read ends 3 residues before the CDR3 terminus; that terminus is restored from the germline J gene. The chain is built from TRBV29-1 and TRBJ1-3; 9 bases align to TRBD1. The V segment lost 7 bases and the J segment 1 base; nucleotides outside the gene matches: 8. In germline, CDR1 is SQVTM, CDR2 ANQGSEA. The CDR3 length is 15 residues. The CDR3 bases that were read are TGCAGCGCCCTATTAGGGACAGGGTCTGGAAACACC. It codes for CSALLGTGSGNT. The full CDR3 sequence reads CSALLGTGSGNTIYF.

Remarks on this clone: From the germline J gene comes the end of the CDR3, since the read stops 3 residues before it. The rearrangement joins TRBV20-1 to TRBJ1-5, with TRBD1 matching 7 bases. The junction had 5 bases not matched to a gene; V was cut back by 3 bases and J by 6 bases. Germline CDR1 is DFQATT and CDR2 is SNEGSKA (reference sequence). This CDR3 is built from 13 residues. CDR3 bases read: TGCAGTGCTAGGACAGGGTTCGGTCAGCCC. The encoded protein is CSARTGFGQP. In full, the CDR3 reads CSARTGFGQPQHF.

Notes on this clone: The missing CDR3 end, 3 residues past where the read stops, is filled in from the germline J gene. The chain couples TRBV20-1 to TRBJ1-1; weak D call: TRBD1 (5 bases). The CDR3 covers 15 residues. The ends were cut back, 3 bases at V and 0 bases at J, with 14 bases in the middle. Germline assignment: CDR1 DFQATT and CDR2 SNEGSKA (reference sequence). The CDR3 bases that were read are TGCAGTGCTAGGATGACAGACTCCATGAACACTGAA. Protein product: CSARMTDSMNTE. The full CDR3 is CSARMTDSMNTEAFF.